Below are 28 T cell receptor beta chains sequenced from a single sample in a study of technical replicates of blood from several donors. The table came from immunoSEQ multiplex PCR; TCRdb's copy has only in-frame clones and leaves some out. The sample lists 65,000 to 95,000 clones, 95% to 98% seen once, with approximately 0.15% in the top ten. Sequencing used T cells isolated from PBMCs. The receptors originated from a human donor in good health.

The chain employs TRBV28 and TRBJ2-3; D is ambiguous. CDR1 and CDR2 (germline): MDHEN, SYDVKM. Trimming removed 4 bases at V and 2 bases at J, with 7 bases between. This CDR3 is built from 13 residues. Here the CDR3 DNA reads TGTGCCAGCAGTTCCCCCTCCACAGATACGCAGTATTTT. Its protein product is CASSSPSTDTQYF.

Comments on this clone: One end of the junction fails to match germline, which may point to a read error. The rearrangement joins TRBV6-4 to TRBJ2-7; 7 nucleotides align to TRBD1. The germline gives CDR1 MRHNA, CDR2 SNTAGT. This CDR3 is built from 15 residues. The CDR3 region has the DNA TGTGCCAGTAGTGCGTACAGGGGTAGCTCCTACGAGCAGTACTTC. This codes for CASSAYRGSSYEQYF.

CDR3 sequence reads: CASSDRGRRNGYGYTF. The CDR3 DNA is TGTGCCAGCAGCGACAGGGGGCGGCGTAATGGCTATGGCTACACCTTC. The chain links TRBV28 to TRBJ1-2, with 10 bases matching TRBD1. Germline CDR1 and CDR2: MDHEN and SYDVKM. The CDR3 has 16 amino acids. V lost 6 bases, J lost 4 bases, and 11 bases stayed unmatched.

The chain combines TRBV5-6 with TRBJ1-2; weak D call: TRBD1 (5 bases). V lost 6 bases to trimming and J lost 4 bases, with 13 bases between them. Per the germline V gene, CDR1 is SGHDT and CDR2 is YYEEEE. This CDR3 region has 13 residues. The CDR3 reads CASTSETAYGYTF. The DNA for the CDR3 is TGTGCCAGCACCTCTGAGACAGCCTATGGCTACACCTTC.

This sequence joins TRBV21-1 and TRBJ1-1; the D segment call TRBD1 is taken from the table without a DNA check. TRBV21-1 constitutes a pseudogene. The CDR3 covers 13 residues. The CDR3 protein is CARGGTGLPEAFF. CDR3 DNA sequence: TGTGCCAGGGGGGGGACAGGTCTACCTGAAGCTTTCTTT.

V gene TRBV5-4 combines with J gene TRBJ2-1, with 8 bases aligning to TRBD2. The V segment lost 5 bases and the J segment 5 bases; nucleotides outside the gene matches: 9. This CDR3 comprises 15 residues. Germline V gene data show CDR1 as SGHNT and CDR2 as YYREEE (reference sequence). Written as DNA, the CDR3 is TGTGCCAGCAGGGCAGGAGCGCGGGGGGACAATGAGCAGTTCTTC. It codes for CASRAGARGDNEQFF.

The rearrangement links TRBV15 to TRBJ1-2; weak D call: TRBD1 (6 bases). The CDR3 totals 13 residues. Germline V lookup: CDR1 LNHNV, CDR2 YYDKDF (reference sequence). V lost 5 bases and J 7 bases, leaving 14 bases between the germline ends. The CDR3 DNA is TGTGCCACCAGCGTGACACAGGGCCGTGGCTACACCTTC. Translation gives CATSVTQGRGYTF.

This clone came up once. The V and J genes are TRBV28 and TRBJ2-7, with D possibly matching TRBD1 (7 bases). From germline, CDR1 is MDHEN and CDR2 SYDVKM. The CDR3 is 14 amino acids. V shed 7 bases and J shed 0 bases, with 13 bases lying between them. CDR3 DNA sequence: TGTGCCAGCACCGATCAGGGGGGCTCCTACGAGCAGTACTTC. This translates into CASTDQGGSYEQYF.

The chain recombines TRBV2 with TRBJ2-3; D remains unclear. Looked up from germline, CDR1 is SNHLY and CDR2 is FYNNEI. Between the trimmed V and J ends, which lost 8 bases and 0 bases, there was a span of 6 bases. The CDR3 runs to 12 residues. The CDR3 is CASRVSTDTQYF. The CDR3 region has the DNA TGTGCCAGCCGGGTGAGCACAGATACGCAGTATTTT.

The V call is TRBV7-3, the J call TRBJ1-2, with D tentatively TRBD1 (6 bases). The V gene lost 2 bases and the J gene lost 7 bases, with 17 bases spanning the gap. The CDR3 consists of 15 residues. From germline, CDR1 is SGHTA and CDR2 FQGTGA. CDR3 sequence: CASSLGGAEISGYTF. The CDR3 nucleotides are TGTGCCAGCAGCTTAGGGGGGGCGGAGATTAGTGGCTACACCTTC.

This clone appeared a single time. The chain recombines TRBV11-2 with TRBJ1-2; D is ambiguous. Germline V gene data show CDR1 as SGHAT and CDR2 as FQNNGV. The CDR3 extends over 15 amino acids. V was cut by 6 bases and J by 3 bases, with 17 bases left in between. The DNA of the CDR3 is TGTGCCAGCAGGACGAAGACAAGGTACGACTATGGCTACACCTTC. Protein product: CASRTKTRYDYGYTF.

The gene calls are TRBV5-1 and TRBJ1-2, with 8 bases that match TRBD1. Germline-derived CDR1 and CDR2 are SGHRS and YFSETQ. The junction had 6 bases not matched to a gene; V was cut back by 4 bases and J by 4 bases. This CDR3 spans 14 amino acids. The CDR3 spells CASSTGQGPYGYTF. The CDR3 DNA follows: TGCGCCAGCAGCACCGGACAGGGCCCCTATGGCTACACCTTC. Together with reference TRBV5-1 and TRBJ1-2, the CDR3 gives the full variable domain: KAGVTQTPRYLIKTRGQQVTLSCSPISGHRSVSWYQQTPGQGLQFLFEYFSETQRNKGNFPGRFSGRQFSNSRSEMNVSTLELGDSALYLCASSTGQGPYGYTFGSGTRLTVV.

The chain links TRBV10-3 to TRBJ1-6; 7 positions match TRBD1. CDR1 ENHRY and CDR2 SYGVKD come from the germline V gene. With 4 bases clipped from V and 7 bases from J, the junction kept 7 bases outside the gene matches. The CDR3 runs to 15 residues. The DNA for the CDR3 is TGTGCCATCAGTGGGGTCATACAGGGGAATTCACCCCTCCACTTT. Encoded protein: CAISGVIQGNSPLHF.

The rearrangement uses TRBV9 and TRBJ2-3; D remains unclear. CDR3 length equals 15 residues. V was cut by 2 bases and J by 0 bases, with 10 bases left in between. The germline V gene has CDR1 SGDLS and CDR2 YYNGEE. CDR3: CASSVAAPSTDTQYF. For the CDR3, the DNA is TGTGCCAGCAGCGTGGCGGCCCCTAGCACAGATACGCAGTATTTT. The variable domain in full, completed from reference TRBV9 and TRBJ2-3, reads DSGVTQTPKHLITATGQRVTLRCSPRSGDLSVYWYQQSLDQGLQFLIQYYNGEERAKGNILERFSAQQFPDLHSELNLSSLELGDSALYFCASSVAAPSTDTQYFGPGTRLTVL.

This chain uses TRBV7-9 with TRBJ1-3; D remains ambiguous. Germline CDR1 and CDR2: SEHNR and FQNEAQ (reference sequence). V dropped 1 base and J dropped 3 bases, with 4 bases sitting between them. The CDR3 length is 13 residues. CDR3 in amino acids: CASSLGSGNTIYF. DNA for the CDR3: TGTGCCAGCAGCTTAGGCAGTGGAAACACCATATATTTT.

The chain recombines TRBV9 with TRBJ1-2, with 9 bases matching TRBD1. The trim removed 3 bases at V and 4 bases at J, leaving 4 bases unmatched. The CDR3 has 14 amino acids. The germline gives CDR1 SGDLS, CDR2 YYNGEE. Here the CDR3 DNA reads TGTGCCAGCAGCGGGGGACAGGGCTCCTATGGCTACACCTTC. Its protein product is CASSGGQGSYGYTF.

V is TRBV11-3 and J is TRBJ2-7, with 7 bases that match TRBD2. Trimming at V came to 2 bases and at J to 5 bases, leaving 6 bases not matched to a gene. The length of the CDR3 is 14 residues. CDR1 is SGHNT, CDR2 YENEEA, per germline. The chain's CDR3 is CASSLRDYSHEQYF. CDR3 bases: TGTGCCAGCAGCTTACGGGACTATTCCCACGAGCAGTACTTC.

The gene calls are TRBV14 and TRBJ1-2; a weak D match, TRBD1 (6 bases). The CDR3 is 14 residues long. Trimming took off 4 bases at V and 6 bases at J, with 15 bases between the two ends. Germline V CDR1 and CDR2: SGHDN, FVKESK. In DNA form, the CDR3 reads TGTGCCAGCAGCCTAACAGGGTCCAGGGATGGCTACACCTTC. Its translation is CASSLTGSRDGYTF.

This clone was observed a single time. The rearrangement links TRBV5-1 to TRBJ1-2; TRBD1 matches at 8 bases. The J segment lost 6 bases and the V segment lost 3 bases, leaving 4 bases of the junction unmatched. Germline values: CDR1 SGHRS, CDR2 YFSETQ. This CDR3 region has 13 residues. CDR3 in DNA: TGCGCCAGCAGCTCTGGGACAGGAGATGGCTACACCTTC. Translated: CASSSGTGDGYTF. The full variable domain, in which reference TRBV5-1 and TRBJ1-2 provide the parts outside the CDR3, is KAGVTQTPRYLIKTRGQQVTLSCSPISGHRSVSWYQQTPGQGLQFLFEYFSETQRNKGNFPGRFSGRQFSNSRSEMNVSTLELGDSALYLCASSSGTGDGYTFGSGTRLTVV.

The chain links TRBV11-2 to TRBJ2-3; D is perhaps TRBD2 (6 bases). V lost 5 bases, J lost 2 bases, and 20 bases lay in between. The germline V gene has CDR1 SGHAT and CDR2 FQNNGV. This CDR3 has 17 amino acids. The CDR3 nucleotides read TGTGCCAGCAGCGAAGGCCCCTCGGGACTCATCACAGATACGCAGTATTTT. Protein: CASSEGPSGLITDTQYF.

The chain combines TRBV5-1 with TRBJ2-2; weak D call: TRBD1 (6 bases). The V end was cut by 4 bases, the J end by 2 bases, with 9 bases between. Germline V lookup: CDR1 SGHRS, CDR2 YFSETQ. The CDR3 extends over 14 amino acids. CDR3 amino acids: CASSTGLNTGELFF. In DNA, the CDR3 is TGCGCCAGCAGCACAGGGCTAAACACCGGGGAGCTGTTTTTT. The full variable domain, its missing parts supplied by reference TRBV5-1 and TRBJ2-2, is KAGVTQTPRYLIKTRGQQVTLSCSPISGHRSVSWYQQTPGQGLQFLFEYFSETQRNKGNFPGRFSGRQFSNSRSEMNVSTLELGDSALYLCASSTGLNTGELFFGEGSRLTVL.

Here the CDR3 DNA reads TGTGCCAGCAGTAGGACAGGGGACTACGAGCAGTACTTC. Protein product: CASSRTGDYEQYF. The chain has TRBV6-1 and TRBJ2-7, with 9 bases that match TRBD1. This CDR3 has 13 amino acids. CDR1 and CDR2 (germline): MNHNS, SASEGT. Trimming at V came to 5 bases and at J to 3 bases, leaving 2 bases not matched to a gene.

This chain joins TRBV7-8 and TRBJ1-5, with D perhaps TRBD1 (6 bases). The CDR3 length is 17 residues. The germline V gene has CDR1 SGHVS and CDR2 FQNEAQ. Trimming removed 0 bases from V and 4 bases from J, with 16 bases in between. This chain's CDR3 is CASSLALRGARNQPQHF. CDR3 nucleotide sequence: TGTGCCAGCAGCTTAGCGCTTCGGGGGGCGCGAAATCAGCCCCAGCATTTT.

The CDR3 protein is CASRLTGGQYF. CDR3 DNA sequence: TGTGCCAGCAGGCTAACAGGGGGCCAGTACTTC. The rearrangement joins TRBV6-5 to TRBJ2-7; 9 nucleotides agree with TRBD1. V shed 6 bases, J shed 10 bases, and the junction held 4 bases outside the gene matches. This CDR3 has 11 residues. The germline gives CDR1 MNHEY, CDR2 SVGAGI.

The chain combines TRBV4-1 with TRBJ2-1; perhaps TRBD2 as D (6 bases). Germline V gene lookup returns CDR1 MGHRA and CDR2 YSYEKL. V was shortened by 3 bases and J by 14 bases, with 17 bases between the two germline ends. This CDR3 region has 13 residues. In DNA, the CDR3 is TGCGCCAGCAGCCACCAAGGGTCGGACTACAAGTTCTTC. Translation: CASSHQGSDYKFF.

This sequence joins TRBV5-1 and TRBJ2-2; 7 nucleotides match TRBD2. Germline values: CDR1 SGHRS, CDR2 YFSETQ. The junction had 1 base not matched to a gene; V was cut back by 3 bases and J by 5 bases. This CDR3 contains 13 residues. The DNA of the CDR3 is TGCGCCAGCAGCTGGGGGGGGACCGGGGAGCTGTTTTTT. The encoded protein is CASSWGGTGELFF.

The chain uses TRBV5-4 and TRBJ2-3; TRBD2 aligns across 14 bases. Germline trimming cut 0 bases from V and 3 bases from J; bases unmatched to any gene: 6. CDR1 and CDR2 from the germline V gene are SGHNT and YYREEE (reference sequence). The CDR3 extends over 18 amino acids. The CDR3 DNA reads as TGTGCCAGCAGCTTGGCACCCGGGACTAGCGGGAGAACAGATACGCAGTATTTT. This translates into CASSLAPGTSGRTDTQYF.

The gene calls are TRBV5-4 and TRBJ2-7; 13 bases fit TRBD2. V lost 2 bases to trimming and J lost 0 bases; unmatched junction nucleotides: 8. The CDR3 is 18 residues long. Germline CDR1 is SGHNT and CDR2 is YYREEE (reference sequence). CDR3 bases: TGTGCCAGCAGCTTCTCGACTAGCGGGGGGAGAAGCTCCTACGAGCAGTACTTC. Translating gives CASSFSTSGGRSSYEQYF. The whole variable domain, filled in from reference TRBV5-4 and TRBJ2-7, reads ETGVTQSPTHLIKTRGQQVTLRCSSQSGHNTVSWYQQALGQGPQFIFQYYREEENGRGNFPPRFSGLQFPNYSSELNVNALELDDSALYLCASSFSTSGGRSSYEQYFGPGTRLTVT.